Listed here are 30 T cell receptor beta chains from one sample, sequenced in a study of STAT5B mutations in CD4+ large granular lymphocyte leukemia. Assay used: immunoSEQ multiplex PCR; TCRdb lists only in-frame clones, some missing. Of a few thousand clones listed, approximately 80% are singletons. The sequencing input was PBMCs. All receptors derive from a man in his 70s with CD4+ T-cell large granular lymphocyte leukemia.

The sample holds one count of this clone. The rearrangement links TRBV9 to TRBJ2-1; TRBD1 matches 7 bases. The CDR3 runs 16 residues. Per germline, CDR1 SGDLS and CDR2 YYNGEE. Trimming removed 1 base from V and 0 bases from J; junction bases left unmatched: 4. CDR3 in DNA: TGTGCCAGCAGCGTACTACAGGGGAGCTCCTACAATGAGCAGTTCTTC. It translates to CASSVLQGSSYNEQFF.

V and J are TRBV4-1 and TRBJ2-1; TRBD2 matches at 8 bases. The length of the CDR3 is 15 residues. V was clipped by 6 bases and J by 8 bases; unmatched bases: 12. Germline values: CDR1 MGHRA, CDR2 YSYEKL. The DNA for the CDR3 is TGCGCCAGCAGAATCTCTCGGCGGGGACTAGATGAGCAGTTCTTC. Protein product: CASRISRRGLDEQFF.

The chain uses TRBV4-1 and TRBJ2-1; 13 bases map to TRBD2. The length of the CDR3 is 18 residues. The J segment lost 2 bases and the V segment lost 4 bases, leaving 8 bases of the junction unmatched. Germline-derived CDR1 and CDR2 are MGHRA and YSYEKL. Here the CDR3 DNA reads TGCGCCAGCAGCCCGATGGGGACTAGCGGGGCGACCTACAATGAGCAGTTCTTC. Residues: CASSPMGTSGATYNEQFF.

CDR3 protein: CASSPGGSSYEQYF. The CDR3 DNA is TGTGCCAGCAGCCCAGGGGGAAGCTCCTACGAGCAGTACTTC. The chain carries TRBV13 and TRBJ2-7; TRBD1 matches at 7 bases. This CDR3 spans 14 amino acids. V trimming: 5 bases; J trimming: 0 bases; junction bases outside the gene matches: 4. CDR1 and CDR2 (germline): PRHDT, FYEKMQ (reference sequence).

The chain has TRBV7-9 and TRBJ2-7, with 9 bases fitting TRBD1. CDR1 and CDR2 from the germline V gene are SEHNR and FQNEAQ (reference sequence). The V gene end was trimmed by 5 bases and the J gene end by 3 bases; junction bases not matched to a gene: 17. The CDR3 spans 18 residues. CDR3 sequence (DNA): TGTGCCAGCAGCCCCCTAATGGGACAGGGAGTAGGGGGCTACGAGCAGTACTTC. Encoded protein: CASSPLMGQGVGGYEQYF.

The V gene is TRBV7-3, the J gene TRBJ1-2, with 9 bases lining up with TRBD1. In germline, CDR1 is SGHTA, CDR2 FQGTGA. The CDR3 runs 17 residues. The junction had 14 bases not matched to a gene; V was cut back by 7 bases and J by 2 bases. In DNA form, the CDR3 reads TGTGCCAGCATTGGTGTCTATGGGGACAGGGTCAACTATGGCTACACCTTC. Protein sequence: CASIGVYGDRVNYGYTF.

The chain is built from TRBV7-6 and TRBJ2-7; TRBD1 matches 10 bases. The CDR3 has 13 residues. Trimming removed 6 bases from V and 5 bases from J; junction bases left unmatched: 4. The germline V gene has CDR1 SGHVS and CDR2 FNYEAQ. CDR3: CASRGTGEDEQYF. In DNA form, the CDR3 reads TGTGCCAGCAGGGGGACAGGGGAGGACGAGCAGTACTTC.

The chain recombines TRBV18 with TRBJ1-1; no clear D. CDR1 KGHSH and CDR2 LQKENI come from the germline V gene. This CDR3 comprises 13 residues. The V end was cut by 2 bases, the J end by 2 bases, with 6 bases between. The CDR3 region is CASSPVYNTEAFF. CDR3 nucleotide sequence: TGTGCCAGCTCACCAGTCTACAACACTGAAGCTTTCTTT.

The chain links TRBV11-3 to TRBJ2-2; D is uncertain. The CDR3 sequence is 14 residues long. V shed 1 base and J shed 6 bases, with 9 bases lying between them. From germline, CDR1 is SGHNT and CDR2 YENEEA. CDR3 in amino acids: CASSLGRRPGELFF. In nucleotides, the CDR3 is TGTGCCAGCAGCTTAGGAAGGCGGCCCGGGGAGCTGTTTTTT.

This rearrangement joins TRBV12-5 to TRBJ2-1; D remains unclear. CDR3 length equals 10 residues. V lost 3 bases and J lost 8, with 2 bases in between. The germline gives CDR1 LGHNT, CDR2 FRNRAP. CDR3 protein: CASGFDEQFF. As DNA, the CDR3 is TGTGCTAGTGGTTTTGATGAGCAGTTCTTC.

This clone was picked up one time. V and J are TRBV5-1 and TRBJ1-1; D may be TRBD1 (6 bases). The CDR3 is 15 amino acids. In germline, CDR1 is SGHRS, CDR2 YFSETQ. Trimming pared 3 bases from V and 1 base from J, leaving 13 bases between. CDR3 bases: TGCGCCAGCAGCTATGCAGGGACACCGAACACTGAAGCTTTCTTT. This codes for CASSYAGTPNTEAFF.

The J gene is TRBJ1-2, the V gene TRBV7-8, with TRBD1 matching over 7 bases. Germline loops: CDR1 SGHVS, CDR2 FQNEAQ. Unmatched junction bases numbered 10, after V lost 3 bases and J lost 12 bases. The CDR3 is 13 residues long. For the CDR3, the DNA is TGTGCCAGCAGCTTGGGGGACAGTTCCCCGCACACCTTC. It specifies CASSLGDSSPHTF. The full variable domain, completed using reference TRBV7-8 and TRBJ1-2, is GAGVSQSPRYKVAKRGQDVALRCDPISGHVSLFWYQQALGQGPEFLTYFQNEAQLDKSGLPSDRFFAERPEGSVSTLKIQRTQQEDSAVYLCASSLGDSSPHTFGSGTRLTVV.

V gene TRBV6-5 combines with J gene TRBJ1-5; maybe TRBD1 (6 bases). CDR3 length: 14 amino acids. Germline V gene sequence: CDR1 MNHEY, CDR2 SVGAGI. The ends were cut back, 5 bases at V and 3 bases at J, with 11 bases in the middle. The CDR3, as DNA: TGTGCCAGCAGTCTAGGACAGAACAATCAGCCCCAGCATTTT. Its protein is CASSLGQNNQPQHF.

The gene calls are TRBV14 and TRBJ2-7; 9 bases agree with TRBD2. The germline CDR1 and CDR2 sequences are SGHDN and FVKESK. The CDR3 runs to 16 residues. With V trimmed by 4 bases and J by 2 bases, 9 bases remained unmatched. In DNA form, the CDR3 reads TGTGCCAGCAGCCCGAATTCACTAGCGGGTCCCTACGAGCAGTACTTC. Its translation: CASSPNSLAGPYEQYF.

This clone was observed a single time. The CDR3 bases are TGTGCCAGTAGTATAGTTCCCGGGGAGCTGTTTTTT. Protein sequence: CASSIVPGELFF. The chain is built from TRBV19 and TRBJ2-2; no firm D call. The V gene's germline CDR1 is LNHDA and CDR2 SQIVND (reference sequence). The CDR3 length is 12 residues. V was pared by 1 base and J by 6 bases, with 3 bases between.

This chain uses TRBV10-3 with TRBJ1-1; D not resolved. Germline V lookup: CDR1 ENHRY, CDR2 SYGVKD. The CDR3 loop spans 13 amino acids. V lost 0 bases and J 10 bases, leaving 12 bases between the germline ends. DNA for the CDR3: TGTGCCATCAGTGAGTCCGGCAGAGGAGGAGCTTTCTTT. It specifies CAISESGRGGAFF.

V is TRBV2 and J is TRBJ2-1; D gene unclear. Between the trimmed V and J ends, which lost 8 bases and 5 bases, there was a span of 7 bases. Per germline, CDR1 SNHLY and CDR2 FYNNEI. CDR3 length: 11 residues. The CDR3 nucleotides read TGTGCCAGCGCCGAGGACAATGAGCAGTTCTTC. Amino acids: CASAEDNEQFF. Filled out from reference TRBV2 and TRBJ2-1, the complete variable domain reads EPEVTQTPSHQVTQMGQEVILRCVPISNHLYFYWYRQILGQKVEFLVSFYNNEISEKSEIFDDQFSVERPDGSNFTLKIRSTKLEDSAMYFCASAEDNEQFFGPGTRLTVL.

As DNA, the CDR3 is TGCGCCAGCAGCCCTTCGTGGACAGCCATCTACCTCTATGGCTACACCTTC. This translates into CASSPSWTAIYLYGYTF. This chain uses TRBV4-1 with TRBJ1-2; tentatively, D is TRBD1 (6 bases). Deletions cut 4 bases from V and 4 bases from J, with 22 bases between. CDR1 is MGHRA, CDR2 YSYEKL, per germline. CDR3 size: 17 residues.

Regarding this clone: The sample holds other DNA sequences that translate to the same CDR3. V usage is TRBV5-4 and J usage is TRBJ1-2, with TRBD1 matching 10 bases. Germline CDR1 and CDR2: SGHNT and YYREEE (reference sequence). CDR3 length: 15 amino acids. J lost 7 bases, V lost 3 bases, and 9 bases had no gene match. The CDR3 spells CASSSTSGQGFGYTF. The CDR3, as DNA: TGTGCCAGCAGCTCTACATCGGGACAGGGGTTTGGCTACACCTTC. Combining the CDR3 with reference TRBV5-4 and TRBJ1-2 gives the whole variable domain ETGVTQSPTHLIKTRGQQVTLRCSSQSGHNTVSWYQQALGQGPQFIFQYYREEENGRGNFPPRFSGLQFPNYSSELNVNALELDDSALYLCASSSTSGQGFGYTFGSGTRLTVV.

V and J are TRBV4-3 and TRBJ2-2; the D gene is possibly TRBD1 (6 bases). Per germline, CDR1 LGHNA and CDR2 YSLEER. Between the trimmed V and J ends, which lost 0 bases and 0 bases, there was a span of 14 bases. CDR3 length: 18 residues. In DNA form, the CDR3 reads TGCGCCAGCAGCCAAGACCATCTGCGGACAGCGAACACCGGGGAGCTGTTTTTT. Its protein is CASSQDHLRTANTGELFF.

The CDR3 region is CASGWGGPETQYF. The CDR3 nucleotides read TGTGCTAGTGGTTGGGGGGGGCCGGAGACCCAGTACTTC. The rearrangement uses TRBV12-5 and TRBJ2-5; D possibly corresponds to TRBD2 (7 bases). CDR3 length equals 13 residues. V lost 4 bases to trimming and J lost 5 bases, with 11 bases between them. Germline values: CDR1 LGHNT, CDR2 FRNRAP. The full variable domain, completed using reference TRBV12-5 and TRBJ2-5, is DARVTQTPRHKVTEMGQEVTMRCQPILGHNTVFWYRQTMMQGLELLAYFRNRAPLDDSGMPKDRFSAEMPDATLATLKIQPSEPRDSAVYFCASGWGGPETQYFGPGTRLLVL.

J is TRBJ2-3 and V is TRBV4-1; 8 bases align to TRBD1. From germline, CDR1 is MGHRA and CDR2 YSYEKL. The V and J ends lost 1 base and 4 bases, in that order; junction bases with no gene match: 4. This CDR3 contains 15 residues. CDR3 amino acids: CASSQGIRGPDTQYF. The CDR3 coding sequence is TGCGCCAGCAGCCAAGGGATCAGGGGGCCAGATACGCAGTATTTT.

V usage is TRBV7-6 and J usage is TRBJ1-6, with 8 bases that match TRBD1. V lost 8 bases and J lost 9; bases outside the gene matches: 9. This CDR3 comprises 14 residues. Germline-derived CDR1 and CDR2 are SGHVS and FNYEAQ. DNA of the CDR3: TGTGCCAGCCGAAACCGGACAGGGAGTTCACCCCTCCACTTT. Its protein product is CASRNRTGSSPLHF. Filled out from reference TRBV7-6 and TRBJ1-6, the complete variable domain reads GAGVSQSPRYKVTKRGQDVALRCDPISGHVSLYWYRQALGQGPEFLTYFNYEAQQDKSGLPNDRFSAERPEGSISTLTIQRTEQRDSAMYRCASRNRTGSSPLHFGNGTRLTVT.

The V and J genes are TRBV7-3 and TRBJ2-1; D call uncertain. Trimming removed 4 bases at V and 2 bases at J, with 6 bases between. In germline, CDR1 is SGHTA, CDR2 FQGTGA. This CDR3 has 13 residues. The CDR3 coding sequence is TGTGCCAGCAGCTCTAACCCCTACAATGAGCAGTTCTTC. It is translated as CASSSNPYNEQFF. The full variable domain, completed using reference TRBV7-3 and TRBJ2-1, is GAGVSQTPSNKVTEKGKYVELRCDPISGHTALYWYRQSLGQGPEFLIYFQGTGAADDSGLPNDRFFAVRPEGSVSTLKIQRTERGDSAVYLCASSSNPYNEQFFGPGTRLTVL.

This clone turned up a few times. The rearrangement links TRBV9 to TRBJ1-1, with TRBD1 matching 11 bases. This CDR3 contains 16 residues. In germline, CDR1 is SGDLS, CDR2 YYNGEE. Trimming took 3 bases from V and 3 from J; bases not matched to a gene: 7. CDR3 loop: CASSGSRGQGDTEAFF. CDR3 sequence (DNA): TGTGCCAGCAGCGGGAGCCGGGGACAGGGGGACACTGAAGCTTTCTTT.

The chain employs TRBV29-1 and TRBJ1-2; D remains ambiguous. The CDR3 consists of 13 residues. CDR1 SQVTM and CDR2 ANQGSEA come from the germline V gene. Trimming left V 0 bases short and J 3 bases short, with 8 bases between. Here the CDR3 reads CSVEDRPDYGYTF. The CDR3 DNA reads TGCAGCGTTGAAGACCGGCCCGACTATGGCTACACCTTC.

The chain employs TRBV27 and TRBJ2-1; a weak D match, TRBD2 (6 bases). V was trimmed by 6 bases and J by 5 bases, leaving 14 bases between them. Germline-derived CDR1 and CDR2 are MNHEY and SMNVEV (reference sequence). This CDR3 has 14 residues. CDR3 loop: CASSSGVLNNEQFF. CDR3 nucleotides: TGTGCCAGCAGCTCGGGAGTCTTAAACAATGAGCAGTTCTTC.

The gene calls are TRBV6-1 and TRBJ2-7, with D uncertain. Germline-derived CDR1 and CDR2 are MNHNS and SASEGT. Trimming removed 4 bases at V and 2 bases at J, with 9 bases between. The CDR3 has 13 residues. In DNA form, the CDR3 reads TGTGCCAGCAGTGCTGCAGAAACCTACGAGCAGTACTTC. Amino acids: CASSAAETYEQYF.

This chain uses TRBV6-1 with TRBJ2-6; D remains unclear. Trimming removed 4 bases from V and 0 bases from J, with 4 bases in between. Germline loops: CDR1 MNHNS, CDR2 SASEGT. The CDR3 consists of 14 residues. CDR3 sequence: CASSGVSGANVLTF. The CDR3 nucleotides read TGTGCCAGCAGTGGGGTCTCTGGGGCCAACGTCCTGACTTTC.

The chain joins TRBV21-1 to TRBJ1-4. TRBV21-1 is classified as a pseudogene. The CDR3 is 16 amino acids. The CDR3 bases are TGTGCCAGCAGCAATCACGGGGGAGCAACTAATGAAAAACTGTTTTTT. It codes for CASSNHGGATNEKLFF.